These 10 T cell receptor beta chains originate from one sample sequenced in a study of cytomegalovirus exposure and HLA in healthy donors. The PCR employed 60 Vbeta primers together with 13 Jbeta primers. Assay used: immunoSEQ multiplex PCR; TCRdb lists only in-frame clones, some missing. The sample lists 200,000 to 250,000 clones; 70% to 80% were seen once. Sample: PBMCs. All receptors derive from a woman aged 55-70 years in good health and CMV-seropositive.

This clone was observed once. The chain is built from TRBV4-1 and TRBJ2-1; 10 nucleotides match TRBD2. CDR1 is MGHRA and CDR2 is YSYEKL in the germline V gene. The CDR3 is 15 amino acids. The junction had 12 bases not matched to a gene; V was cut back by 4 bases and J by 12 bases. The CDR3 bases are TGCGCCAGCAGCCGGAGGGAGCGGGAGGGCCGGTCGCAGTTCTTC. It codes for CASSRREREGRSQFF.

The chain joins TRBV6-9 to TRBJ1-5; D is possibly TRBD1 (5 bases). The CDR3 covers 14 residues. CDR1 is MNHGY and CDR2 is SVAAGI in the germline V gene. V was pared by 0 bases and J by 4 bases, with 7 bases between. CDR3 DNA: TGTGCCAGCAGTTATTCAGGGGCTAATCAGCCCCAGCATTTT. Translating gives CASSYSGANQPQHF.

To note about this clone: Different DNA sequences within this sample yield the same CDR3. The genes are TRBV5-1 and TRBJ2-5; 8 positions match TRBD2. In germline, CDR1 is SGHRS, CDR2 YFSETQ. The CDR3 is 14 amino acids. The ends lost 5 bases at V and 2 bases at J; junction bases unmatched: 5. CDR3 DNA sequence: TGCGCCAGCAGTTTAGCGGGATTACAAGAGACCCAGTACTTC. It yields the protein CASSLAGLQETQYF.

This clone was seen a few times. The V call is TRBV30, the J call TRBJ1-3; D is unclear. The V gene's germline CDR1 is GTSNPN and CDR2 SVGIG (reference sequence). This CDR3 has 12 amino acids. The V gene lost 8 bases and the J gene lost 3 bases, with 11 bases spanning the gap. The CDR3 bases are TGTGCCGCCAGTAGCATTGGAAACACCATATATTTT. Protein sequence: CAASSIGNTIYF.

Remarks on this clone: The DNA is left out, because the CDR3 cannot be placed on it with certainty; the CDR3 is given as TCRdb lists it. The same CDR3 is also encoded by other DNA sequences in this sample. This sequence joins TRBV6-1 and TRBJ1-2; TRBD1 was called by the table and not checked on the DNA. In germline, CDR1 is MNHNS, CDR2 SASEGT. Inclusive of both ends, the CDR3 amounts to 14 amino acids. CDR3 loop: CASSVGTGSDGYTF.

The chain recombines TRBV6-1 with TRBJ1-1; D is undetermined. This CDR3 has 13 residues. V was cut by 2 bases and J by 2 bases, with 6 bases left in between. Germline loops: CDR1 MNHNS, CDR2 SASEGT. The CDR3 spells CASSELGNTEAFF. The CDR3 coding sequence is TGTGCCAGCAGTGAACTAGGAAACACTGAAGCTTTCTTT.

The CDR3 is CASIKQGRTEAFF. CDR3 bases: TGTGCCAGCATTAAACAGGGAAGGACTGAAGCTTTCTTT. The chain couples TRBV6-5 to TRBJ1-1, with D perhaps matching TRBD1 (6 bases). The CDR3 loop spans 13 amino acids. Germline values: CDR1 MNHEY, CDR2 SVGAGI. Trimming removed 7 bases at V and 5 bases at J, with 14 bases between.

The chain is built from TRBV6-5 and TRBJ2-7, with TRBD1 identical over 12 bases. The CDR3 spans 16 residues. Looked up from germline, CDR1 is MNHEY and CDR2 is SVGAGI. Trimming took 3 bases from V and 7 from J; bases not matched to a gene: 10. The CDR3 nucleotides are TGTGCCAGCAGTTATGCCCCGGGACAGGGGGCGGGGGAGCAGTACTTC. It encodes CASSYAPGQGAGEQYF.

CDR3 sequence (DNA): TGTGCCAGCAGTGCGGGACTAGCGGCGACGAGGCAGTTCTTC. Protein product: CASSAGLAATRQFF. This sequence joins TRBV6-1 and TRBJ2-1; the match to TRBD2 covers 11 bases. CDR1 and CDR2 (germline): MNHNS, SASEGT. Losses at the gene ends were 4 bases for V and 12 bases for J; bases not matched to a gene: 8. The CDR3 contains 14 residues.

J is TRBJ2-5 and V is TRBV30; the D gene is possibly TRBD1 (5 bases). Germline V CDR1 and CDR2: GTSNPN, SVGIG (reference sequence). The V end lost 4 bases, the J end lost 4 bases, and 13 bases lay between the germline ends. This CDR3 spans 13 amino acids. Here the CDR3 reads CAWTQGALETQYF. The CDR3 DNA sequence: TGTGCCTGGACTCAAGGGGCATTAGAGACCCAGTACTTC.